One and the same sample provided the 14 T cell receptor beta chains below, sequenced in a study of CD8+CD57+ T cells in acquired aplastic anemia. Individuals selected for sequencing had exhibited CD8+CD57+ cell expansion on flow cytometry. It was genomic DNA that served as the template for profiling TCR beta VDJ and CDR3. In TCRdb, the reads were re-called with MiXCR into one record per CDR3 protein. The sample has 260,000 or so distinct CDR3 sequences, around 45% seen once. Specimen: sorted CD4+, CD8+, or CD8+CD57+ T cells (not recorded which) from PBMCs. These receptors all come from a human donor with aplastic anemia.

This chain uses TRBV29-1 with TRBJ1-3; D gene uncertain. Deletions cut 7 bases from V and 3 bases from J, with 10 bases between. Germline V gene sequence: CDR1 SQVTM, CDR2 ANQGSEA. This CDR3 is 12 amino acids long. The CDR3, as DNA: TGCAGCGCAGAGGGTTTTGGAAACACCATATATTTT. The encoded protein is CSAEGFGNTIYF.

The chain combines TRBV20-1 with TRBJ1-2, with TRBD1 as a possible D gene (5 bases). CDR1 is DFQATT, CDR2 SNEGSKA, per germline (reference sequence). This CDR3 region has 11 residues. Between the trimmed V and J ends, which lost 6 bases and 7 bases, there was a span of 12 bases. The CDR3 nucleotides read TGCAGTGCCCGGGACCTTAGTGGCTACACCTTC. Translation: CSARDLSGYTF.

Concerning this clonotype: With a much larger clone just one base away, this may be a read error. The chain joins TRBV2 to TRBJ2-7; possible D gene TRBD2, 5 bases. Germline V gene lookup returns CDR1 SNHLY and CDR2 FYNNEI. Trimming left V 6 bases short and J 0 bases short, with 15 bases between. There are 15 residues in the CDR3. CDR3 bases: TGTGCCAGCAGCAGCGTTGGACTCGACTCCTACGAGCAGTACTTC. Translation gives CASSSVGLDSYEQYF.

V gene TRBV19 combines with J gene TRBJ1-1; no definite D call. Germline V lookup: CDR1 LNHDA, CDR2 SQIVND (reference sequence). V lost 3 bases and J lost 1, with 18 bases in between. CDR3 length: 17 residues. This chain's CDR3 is CASSIFAVQPQNTEAFF. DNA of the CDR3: TGTGCCAGTAGTATTTTCGCAGTACAGCCCCAGAACACTGAAGCTTTCTTT.

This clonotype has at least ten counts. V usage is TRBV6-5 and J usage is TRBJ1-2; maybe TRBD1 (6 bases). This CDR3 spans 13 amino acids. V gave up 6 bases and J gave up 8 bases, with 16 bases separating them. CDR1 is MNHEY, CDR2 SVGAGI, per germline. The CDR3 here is CASSPTTGSGYTF. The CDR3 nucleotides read TGTGCCAGCAGCCCTACGACAGGATCCGGCTACACCTTC.

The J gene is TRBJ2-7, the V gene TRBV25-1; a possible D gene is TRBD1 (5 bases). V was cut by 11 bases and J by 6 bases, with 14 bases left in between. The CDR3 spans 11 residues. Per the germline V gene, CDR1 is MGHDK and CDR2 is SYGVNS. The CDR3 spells CAVPGASEQYF. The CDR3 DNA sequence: TGTGCCGTCCCTGGGGCTTCCGAGCAGTACTTC.

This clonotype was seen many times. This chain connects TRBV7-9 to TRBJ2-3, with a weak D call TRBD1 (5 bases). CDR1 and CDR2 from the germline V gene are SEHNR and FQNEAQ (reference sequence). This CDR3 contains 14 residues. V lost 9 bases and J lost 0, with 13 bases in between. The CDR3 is CASTQGSSTDTQYF. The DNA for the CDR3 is TGTGCCAGTACTCAGGGATCTAGCACAGATACGCAGTATTTT.

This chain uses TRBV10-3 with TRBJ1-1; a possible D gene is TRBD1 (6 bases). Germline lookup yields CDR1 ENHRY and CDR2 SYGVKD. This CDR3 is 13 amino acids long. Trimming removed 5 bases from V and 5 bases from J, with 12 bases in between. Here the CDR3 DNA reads TGTGCCATCAGTCGATCCGGGACAACTGAAGCTTTCTTT. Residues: CAISRSGTTEAFF.

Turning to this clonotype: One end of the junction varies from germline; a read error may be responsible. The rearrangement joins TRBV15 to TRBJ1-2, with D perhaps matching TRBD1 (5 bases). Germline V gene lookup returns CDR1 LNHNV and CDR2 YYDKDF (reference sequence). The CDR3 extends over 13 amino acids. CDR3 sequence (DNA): TGTGTCACCAGCAGGGAAACTAACTATGGCTACACCTTC. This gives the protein CVTSRETNYGYTF.

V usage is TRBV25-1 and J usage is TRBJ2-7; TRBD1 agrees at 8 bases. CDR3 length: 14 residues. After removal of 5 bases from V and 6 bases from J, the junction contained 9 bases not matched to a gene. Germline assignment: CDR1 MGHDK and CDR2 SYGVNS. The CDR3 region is CASSIHGTGGEQYF. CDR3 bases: TGTGCCAGCAGTATTCACGGGACAGGAGGCGAGCAGTACTTC.

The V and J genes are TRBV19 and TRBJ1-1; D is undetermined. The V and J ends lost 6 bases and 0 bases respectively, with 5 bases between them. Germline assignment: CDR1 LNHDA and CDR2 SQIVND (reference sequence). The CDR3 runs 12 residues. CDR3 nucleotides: TGTGCCAGTAGCAGGATGAACACTGAAGCTTTCTTT. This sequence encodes CASSRMNTEAFF.

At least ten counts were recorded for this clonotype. This chain's CDR3 is CASSLNQGFEAFF. The CDR3, as DNA: TGTGCCAGCAGCTTAAACCAGGGGTTTGAAGCTTTCTTT. The V gene is TRBV7-2, the J gene TRBJ1-1; possibly TRBD1 for D (6 bases). The V gene's germline CDR1 is SGHTA and CDR2 FQGNSA. V lost 2 bases to trimming and J lost 7 bases, with 11 bases between them. The length of the CDR3 is 13 residues.

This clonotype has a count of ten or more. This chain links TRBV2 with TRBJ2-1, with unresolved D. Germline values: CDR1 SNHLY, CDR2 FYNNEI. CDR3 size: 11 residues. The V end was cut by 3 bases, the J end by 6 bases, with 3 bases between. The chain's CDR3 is CASSEGNEQFF. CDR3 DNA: TGTGCCAGCAGTGAGGGCAATGAGCAGTTCTTC.

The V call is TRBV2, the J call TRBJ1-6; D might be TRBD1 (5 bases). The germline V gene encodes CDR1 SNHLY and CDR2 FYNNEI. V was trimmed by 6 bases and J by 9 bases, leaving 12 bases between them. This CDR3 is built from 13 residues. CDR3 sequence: CASRQGVSSPLHF. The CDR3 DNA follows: TGTGCCAGCAGGCAGGGAGTTAGTTCACCCCTCCACTTT.